The T cell receptor (beta chain) described here comes from a study of shared clonotypes between healthy human individuals (dated by TCRdb to the early 2020s). For the study in its entirety: The cohort comprised a couple of women and a few men aged 18 to 49 years. To estimate repertoire size and how much clonotype sharing occurs between individuals, the study deeply sequenced the blood TCR repertoires of roughly 5 healthy adults. To increase sequencing depth and limit assay-specific biases, different laboratories used diverse techniques to prepare libraries and sequence TCR repertoires. Each donor's leukapheresis produced roughly between about 0.85 and 10 billion PBMCs. Beyond this particular receptor, the publication reports: Sampling was restricted to blood, and TCR repertoires in tissues likely differ from the TCR repertoires found in blood. Pairwise subsampling led to the expectation that sequencing depth would affect the degree of clonotype sharing among donors. Because the study included a small number of donors, the genetic and exposure-history diversity represented was limited.

TCR CDR3 regions were amplified from genomic DNA by multiplex PCR using the deep immunoSEQ assay. For each cell subset, the extracted genomic DNA was distributed evenly across all wells of several immunoSEQ 96-well plates, and each plate served as one replicate. For unsorted PBMC, approximately 0.3 ug of genomic DNA, equivalent to roughly 30,000 T cell genomes, went into each replicate PCR. Ten immunoSEQ deep assay plates were used to sequence the unsorted PBMC genomic DNA. Purified libraries were quantified with a Qubit 3.0 fluorometer, sized on a Bioanalyzer 2100, and re-quantified with the KAPA Library Quantification kit. Every immunoSEQ 96-well plate was sequenced on a separate single-read 150-cycle Illumina NextSeq 550 flow cell. The original pipeline was this. Because only junctional sequences without quality scores were contained in the immunoSEQ output, filtering matching that applied to full-length reads could not be performed. Sequences were annotated with PyIR, a Python wrapper for IgBLAST v1.9, using IMGT germline references to assign V/J genes and CDR3. Reads with weak V/J assignments (E-value above 1e-6), missing CDR3, stop codons, out-of-frame junctions, or ambiguous translated residues were removed. V3J clonotypes were defined as sequences sharing the same inferred V gene, J gene, and CDR3 amino acid sequence. To compute the percentage overlap between repertoires, the number of shared unique clonotypes was divided by the size of the smaller repertoire. RTK rarefaction, the Chao1 estimator, and Recon v2.1 estimates of unobserved clonotypes were used to assess repertoire richness. TCRdb re-hosts the immuneACCESS table, in-frame sequences only. Its copies lack some clones; in the studies checked, an unresolved V gene accounts for under half of them, and the cause for the rest is not known. Clone size and the V and J calls come from that table; the DNA yielded D and trimming. This sample comprises about 530,000 clones, about 75% of them detected only once. The ten largest account for approximately 12% of the sample.

Concerning this clone itself: Its antigen is unknown. No per-base quality is available; no much larger clone lies one base away.

Ends trimmed: V by 4 bases, J by 7 bases; bases unmatched to a gene: 4. CDR1 is given as SNHLY and CDR2 as FYNNEI, both from the germline V gene. The CDR3 sequence holds 13 residues, the cysteine and phenylalanine included. The sequence is cut down to CDR3 DNA, 39 bases in frame from base 1. Donors were healthy HIV-negative adults with no recently reported acute infections or vaccinations. Every donor was a Caucasian adult living in Nashville, Tennessee, USA. For unsorted samples, about 90 million PBMCs were counted, and genomic DNA was extracted using the QIAamp DNA Blood Mini kit. Blood was obtained by leukapheresis, after which PBMCs were separated by Ficoll-Histopaque density gradient centrifugation and cryopreserved in liquid nitrogen vapor phase.

The sequence derives from a woman aged 35 to 49 in good health. Some clones in this sample may be carry-over from other donors' samples. The sample was PBMCs. The V and J genes are TRBV2 and TRBJ2-7; the central 10 bases match TRBD1. The CDR3 loop reads CASSGTGGFEQYF. The DNA sequence is as follows: TGTGCCAGCAGTGGGACAGGGGGTTTTGAGCAGTACTTC.